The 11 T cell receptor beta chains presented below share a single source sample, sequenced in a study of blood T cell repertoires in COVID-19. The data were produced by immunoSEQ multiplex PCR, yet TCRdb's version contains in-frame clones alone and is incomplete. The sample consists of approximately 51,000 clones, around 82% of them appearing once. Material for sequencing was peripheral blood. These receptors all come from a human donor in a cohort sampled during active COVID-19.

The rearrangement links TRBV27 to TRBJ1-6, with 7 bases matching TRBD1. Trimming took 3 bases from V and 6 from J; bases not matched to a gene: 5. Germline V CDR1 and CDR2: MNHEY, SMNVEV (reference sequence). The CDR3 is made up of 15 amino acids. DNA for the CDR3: TGTGCCAGCAGTTTTTCGACAGGGAGTAATTCACCCCTCCACTTT. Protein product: CASSFSTGSNSPLHF.

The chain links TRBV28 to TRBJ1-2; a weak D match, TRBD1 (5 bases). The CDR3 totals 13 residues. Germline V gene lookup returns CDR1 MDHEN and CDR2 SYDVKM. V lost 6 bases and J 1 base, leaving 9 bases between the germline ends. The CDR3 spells CASSPTVNYGYTF. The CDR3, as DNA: TGTGCCAGCAGCCCGACAGTTAACTATGGCTACACCTTC.

The CDR3 loop is CAITADRGANTEAFF. For the CDR3, the DNA is TGTGCCATCACCGCCGACAGGGGCGCCAACACTGAAGCTTTCTTT. The rearrangement joins TRBV10-3 to TRBJ1-1; 8 positions match TRBD1. The CDR3 totals 15 residues. V was clipped by 7 bases and J by 2 bases; unmatched bases: 9. The germline V gene has CDR1 ENHRY and CDR2 SYGVKD.

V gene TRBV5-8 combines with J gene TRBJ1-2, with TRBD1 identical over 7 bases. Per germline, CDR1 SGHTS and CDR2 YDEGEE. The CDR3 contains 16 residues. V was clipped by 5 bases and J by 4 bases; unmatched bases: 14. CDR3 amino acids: CASSFASGQTFYGYTF. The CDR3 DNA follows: TGTGCCAGCAGTTTCGCCTCGGGACAGACTTTCTATGGCTACACCTTC.

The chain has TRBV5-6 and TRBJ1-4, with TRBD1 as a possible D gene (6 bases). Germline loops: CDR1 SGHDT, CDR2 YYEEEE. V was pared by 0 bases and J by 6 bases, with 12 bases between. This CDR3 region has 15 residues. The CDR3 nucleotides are TGTGCCAGCAGCTTGGCAGGGGCAGGTGATGAAAAACTGTTTTTT. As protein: CASSLAGAGDEKLFF.

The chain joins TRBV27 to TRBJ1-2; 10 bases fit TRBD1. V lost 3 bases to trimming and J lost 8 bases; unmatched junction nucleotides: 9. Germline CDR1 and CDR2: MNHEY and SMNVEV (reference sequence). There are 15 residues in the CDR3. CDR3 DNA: TGTGCCAGCAGTTTTAGACAGGGGGCGACTTTCGGCTACACCTTC. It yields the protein CASSFRQGATFGYTF.

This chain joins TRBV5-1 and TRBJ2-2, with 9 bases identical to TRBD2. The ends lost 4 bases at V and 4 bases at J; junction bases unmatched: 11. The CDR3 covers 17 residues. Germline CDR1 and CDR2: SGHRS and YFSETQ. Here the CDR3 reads CASSRVGGGAVTGELFF. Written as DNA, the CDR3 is TGCGCCAGCAGCCGGGTTGGCGGGGGGGCCGTCACCGGGGAGCTGTTTTTT.

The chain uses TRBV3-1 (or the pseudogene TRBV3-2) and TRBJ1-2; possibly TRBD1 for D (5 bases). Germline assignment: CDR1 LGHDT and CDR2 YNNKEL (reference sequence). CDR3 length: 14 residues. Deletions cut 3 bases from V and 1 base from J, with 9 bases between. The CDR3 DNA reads TGTGCCAGCAGCCACGGTCAGGGTAACTATGGCTACACCTTC. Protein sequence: CASSHGQGNYGYTF.

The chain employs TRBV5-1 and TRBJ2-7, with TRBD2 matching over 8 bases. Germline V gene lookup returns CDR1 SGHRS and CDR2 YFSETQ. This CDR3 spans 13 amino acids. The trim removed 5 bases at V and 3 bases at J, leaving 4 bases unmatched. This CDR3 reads CASRIAGNYEQYF. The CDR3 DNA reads TGCGCCAGCAGGATAGCGGGGAACTACGAGCAGTACTTC.

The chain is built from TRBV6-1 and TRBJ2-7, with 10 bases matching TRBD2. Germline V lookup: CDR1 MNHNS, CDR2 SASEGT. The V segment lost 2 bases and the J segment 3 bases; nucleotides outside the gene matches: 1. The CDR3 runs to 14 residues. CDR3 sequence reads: CASSELAGGYEQYF. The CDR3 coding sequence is TGTGCCAGCAGTGAATTAGCGGGGGGCTACGAGCAGTACTTC.

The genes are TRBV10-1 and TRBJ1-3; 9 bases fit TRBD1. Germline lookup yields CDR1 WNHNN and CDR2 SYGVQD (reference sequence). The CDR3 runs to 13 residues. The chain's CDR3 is CGGLGQGGNTIYF. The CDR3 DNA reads TGCGGTGGGTTGGGACAGGGAGGAAACACCATATATTTT.